The rows below give T cell receptor beta chains drawn from one sample of a study of blood T cells in healthy people across ages. A single record per CDR3 protein comes from TCRdb applying MiXCR to the 5' RACE reads. The data hold 730,000 or so distinct CDR3 sequences, with around 40% observed a single time. Sequencing used blood. Receptors originate from a woman aged 55 to 70 in good health. The CDR3 runs from the conserved cysteine through the conserved F or W. The D gene is left open where the match is weak. Clone size is given for some rows only: seen once, a few or many times, or a class if the clone is expanded.

D gene	clone size	V gene	J gene	CDR3 DNA	CDR3 protein
TRBD1	-	TRBV3-1	TRBJ2-7	TGTGGGACAGGGCCTTACAATGAGCAGTACTTC	CGTGPYNEQYF
TRBD2	-	TRBV27	TRBJ2-1	TGTGCCAGCAGAACTAGCGGGAGTAGCAATGAGCAGTTCTTC	CASRTSGSSNEQFF
TRBD1	-	TRBV20-1	TRBJ1-1	TGCAGTGCTAAGACAGGGAGGTTGGGTTTCACTGAAGCTTTCTTT	CSAKTGRLGFTEAFF
-	-	TRBV27	TRBJ2-2	TGTGCCAGCAGTTTCGAGACAGGGAACACCGGGGAGCTGTTTTTT	CASSFETGNTGELFF
TRBD2	-	TRBV15	TRBJ2-5	TGTGCCACCAGCAGATTGACGGGGGGTCCAGAGACCCAGTACTTC	CATSRLTGGPETQYF
-	-	TRBV20-1	TRBJ1-5	TGCAGTGCTAGTTTAACAGGGCAGCCCCAGCATTTT	CSASLTGQPQHF
-	-	TRBV3-1	TRBJ2-7	TGTGCCAGCGGTCGGAGAGGGAGCGACGAGCAGTACTTC	CASGRRGSDEQYF
-	few	TRBV2	TRBJ2-3	TGTGCCAGCGTACCCAAATCTGTCACAGATACGCAGTATTTT	CASVPKSVTDTQYF
TRBD1	-	TRBV28	TRBJ1-1	TGTGCCAGCAGTTTGGCCCTCGGGACAGGGGGCGGAGAAGCTTTCTTT	CASSLALGTGGGEAFF
TRBD2	few	TRBV7-3	TRBJ2-7	TGTGCCAGCAGCCAAGGACTAGAGGGGGAGCAGTACTTC	CASSQGLEGEQYF
-	-	TRBV5-1	TRBJ2-7	TGCGCCAGCAGCTTGGACAGGGTCTCAGAGCAGTACTTC	CASSLDRVSEQYF
-	many	TRBV20-1	TRBJ2-3	TGCAGTGCTAGGGACAACGGCTATTCGGGGAGCACAGATACGCAGTATTTT	CSARDNGYSGSTDTQYF
-	-	TRBV29-1	TRBJ2-3	TGCAGCGTTGGCCACCAAGTAGGCACAGATACGCAGTATTTT	CSVGHQVGTDTQYF
TRBD1	few	TRBV7-2	TRBJ1-2	TGTGCCAGCAGCCCCCCCCAACAGGGGGTGAATGGCTACACCTTC	CASSPPQQGVNGYTF
TRBD1	many	TRBV4-3	TRBJ2-7	TGCGCCAGCAGCCAAGACGGGACAGACTACGAGCAGTACTTC	CASSQDGTDYEQYF
TRBD2	-	TRBV10-3	TRBJ2-7	TGTGCCACCATGGCTGCGGGGACTAGTGCCTACGAGCAGTACTTC	CATMAAGTSAYEQYF
TRBD1	few	TRBV11-2	TRBJ2-1	TGTGCCAGCAGCCCGGGACAGCTGTTCGTGGATGAGCAGTTCTTC	CASSPGQLFVDEQFF
-	few	TRBV28	TRBJ2-7	TGTGCCAGCAGTGCACAGGGTGCTACACGGGAGCAGTACTTC	CASSAQGATREQYF
-	once	TRBV18	TRBJ2-1	TGTGCCAGCTCACCTGCCGGGAACCAAATGAAGGATGAGCAGTTCTTC	CASSPAGNQMKDEQFF
TRBD2	-	TRBV4-3	TRBJ2-1	TGCGCCAGCAGCCCAACTAGCGGGAATCACGGTGAGCAGTTCTTC	CASSPTSGNHGEQFF
-	-	TRBV28	TRBJ1-1	TGTGCCAGCAGACCGGACTACCCGAACACTGAAGCTTTCTTT	CASRPDYPNTEAFF
-	-	TRBV28	TRBJ2-2	TGTGCCAGCAGTTCTTTCGACTCCGCCGCGAACACCGGGGAGCTGTTTTTT	CASSSFDSAANTGELFF
-	-	TRBV5-1	TRBJ2-7	TGCGCCAGCAGCGTGGGGTATTCTGGGGAGCAGTACTTC	CASSVGYSGEQYF
-	-	TRBV24-1	TRBJ1-4	TGTGCCACCAGTCCAGACGGTGAAAAACTGTTTTTT	CATSPDGEKLFF
TRBD1	-	TRBV5-1	TRBJ2-1	TGCGCCAGCGGCGGGCGACAGGGGGCTCAAGAGACCCAGTTCTTC	CASGGRQGAQETQFF
TRBD1	-	TRBV6-5	TRBJ2-7	TGTGCCAGCAGGCGACAGGGGTACGAGCAGTACTTC	CASRRQGYEQYF
TRBD1	once	TRBV4-3	TRBJ1-2	TGCGCCAGCAGCCAACAGGGGGCCCGAAACTATGGCTACACCTTC	CASSQQGARNYGYTF
-	few	TRBV7-2	TRBJ2-7	TGTGCCAGCAGCGTAGCCTTCTACGAGCAGTACTTC	CASSVAFYEQYF
TRBD2	once	TRBV11-2	TRBJ2-3	TGTGCCAGCAGCGCACGACTAGCGGGCACAGATACGCAGTATTTT	CASSARLAGTDTQYF
-	-	TRBV12-3/TRBV12-4	TRBJ2-2	TGTGCCAGCATCAAACAATCGAGGGGATCCACCGGGGAGCTGTTTTTT	CASIKQSRGSTGELFF
-	-	TRBV3-1	TRBJ2-5	TGTGCCAGCAGCCAACAGGGTTCGGTGGATGAGACCCAGTACTTC	CASSQQGSVDETQYF
-	-	TRBV6-5	TRBJ2-1	TGTGCCAGCAGACCTATGAGGGGGGACTACAATGAGCAGTTCTTC	CASRPMRGDYNEQFF
-	-	TRBV7-6	TRBJ2-7	TGTGCCAGCAGCGAGGACGGAGACTACGAGCAGTACTTC	CASSEDGDYEQYF
-	-	TRBV7-9	TRBJ1-6	TGTGCCAGCAGCTTAAATGGTAATTCACCCCTCCACTTT	CASSLNGNSPLHF
-	few	TRBV6-1	TRBJ1-1	TGTGCCAGCAGTGCCTGGACAACCACTGAAGCTTTCTTT	CASSAWTTTEAFF
TRBD2	-	TRBV28	TRBJ2-1	TGTGCCAGCAGTTTCCGGACTAGCGGGAGTATTGATGAGCAGTTCTTC	CASSFRTSGSIDEQFF
TRBD1	-	TRBV20-1	TRBJ2-7	TGCAGTGCTAGAGATGACAGGGGGGTCGACGAGCAGTACTTC	CSARDDRGVDEQYF
TRBD1	-	TRBV20-1	TRBJ1-2	TGCAGTGCGCCGGGACAGGGTAACTATGGCTACACCTTC	CSAPGQGNYGYTF
TRBD1	-	TRBV3-1	TRBJ2-5	TGTGCCAGCAGCCAAGCAGGGGGCGAAGGTCAAGAGACCCAGTACTTC	CASSQAGGEGQETQYF
TRBD1	few	TRBV5-1	TRBJ1-1	TGCGCCAGCAGCTATTTTGACAGGGCTGACTCTGAAGCTTTCTTT	CASSYFDRADSEAFF
-	-	TRBV6-2/TRBV6-3	TRBJ1-1	TGTGCCAGCACCCAAGGACTGAGAGAAGCTTTCTTT	CASTQGLREAFF
-	-	TRBV5-1	TRBJ2-7	TGCGCCAGCAGCTCCTCGGGGGGCCCGACCTACGAGCAGTACTTC	CASSSSGGPTYEQYF
-	-	TRBV19	TRBJ2-7	TGTGCCAGTAGTATCACGACGGGCCGGGACAAATCTACCTACGAGCGGTACTTC	CASSITTGRDKSTYERYF
-	-	TRBV12-5	TRBJ2-5	TGTGCTAGTGGTTTGGTCACGGGTGAGCAGTACTTC	CASGLVTGEQYF
TRBD1	-	TRBV7-2	TRBJ1-5	TGTGCCAGCAGCTTAGAGCAGGGGGCTAATCAGCCCCAGCATTTT	CASSLEQGANQPQHF
TRBD1	-	TRBV30	TRBJ1-2	TGTGCCTGGAGTGTCGTGACAGGGAACGGCTACACCTTC	CAWSVVTGNGYTF
TRBD2	many	TRBV6-2/TRBV6-3	TRBJ2-7	TGTGCCAGCAGTTACGGGACTAGCACGGTCGAGCAGTACTTC	CASSYGTSTVEQYF
-	many	TRBV9	TRBJ2-7	TGTGCCAGCAGCGTACCCCGGGACGGATCATCCTACGAGCAGTACTTC	CASSVPRDGSSYEQYF
-	-	TRBV3-1	TRBJ1-2	TGTGCCAGCAGCCTGGAGGGGTGTGGCTACACCTTC	CASSLEGCGYTF
-	-	TRBV5-1	TRBJ2-5	TGCGCCAGCAGCCGCCCACGGGAGACACAAGAGACCCAGTACTTC	CASSRPRETQETQYF
-	once	TRBV5-1	TRBJ2-1	TGCGCCAGCAGCTTGAGCCGTCTTGAGCAGTTCTTC	CASSLSRLEQFF
TRBD1	-	TRBV28	TRBJ1-5	TGTGCCAGCAGTTTAGTTCAGGGGGGCAATCAGCCCCAGCATTTT	CASSLVQGGNQPQHF
TRBD2	few	TRBV27	TRBJ2-7	TGTGCCAGCACTCAAGGACTAGCGGGCTCCGGCGAGCAGTACTTC	CASTQGLAGSGEQYF
-	-	TRBV4-2	TRBJ2-5	TGTGCCAGCAGCCAAGAAGGTGGCAGGGGATTGGTCAATGAGCAGTACTTC	CASSQEGGRGLVNEQYF